A selection of T cell receptor beta chains follows, all from one sample in a study of blood T cell repertoires in COVID-19. The protocol was immunoSEQ multiplex PCR, while the TCRdb copy is restricted to in-frame clones and leaves out a portion. This sample has 300,000 to 400,000 clones, with about 82% found just once. Specimen: peripheral blood. The receptors here all came from a human donor in a cohort sampled during active COVID-19. The CDR3 runs from the conserved cysteine through the conserved F or W. A D gene is named only where the DNA matches it firmly. The size field is filled for only some rows; it gives once, few, many or a size class.

>TRBJ1-4|-|TRBV3-1/TRBV3-2|-
TGTGCCAGCAGCCACCGAGACAAAGAGCAAGAAAAACTGTTTTTT
CASSHRDKEQEKLFF
>TRBJ1-1|-|TRBV2|-
TGTGCCAGCAGTGAAGCCAGGGCGAGAAACACTGAAGCTTTCTTT
CASSEARARNTEAFF
>TRBJ2-7|-|TRBV10-3|few
TGTGCCATCAGTGAAAATACGCTAGTTGAGGACTTCGAGCAGTACTTC
CAISENTLVEDFEQYF
>TRBJ2-7|-|TRBV3-1/TRBV3-2|-
TGTGCCAGCAGCCGAGGATCACCTTACGAGCAGTACTTC
CASSRGSPYEQYF
>TRBJ1-6|-|TRBV5-5|-
TGTGCCAGCAGCTTGTCCGCGAGCTCCTATAATTCACCCCTCCACTTT
CASSLSASSYNSPLHF
>TRBJ2-7|-|TRBV9|-
TGTGCCAGCAGCCCCAGACTAGAAGGGTCCTACGAGCAGTACTTC
CASSPRLEGSYEQYF
>TRBJ2-2|-|TRBV4-2|-
TGTGCCAGCAGCCAAGAGACCGCAGGGATCACCGGGGAGCTGTTTTTT
CASSQETAGITGELFF
>TRBJ1-2|-|TRBV9|-
TGTGCCAGCAGCGTAGCTATTGCAGGGGAGAGCTATGGCTACACCTTC
CASSVAIAGESYGYTF
>TRBJ2-7|-|TRBV10-2|few
TGCGCCAGCAGTGAGTCGCGGAACGAGCAGTACTTC
CASSESRNEQYF
>TRBJ1-3|TRBD1|TRBV5-6|-
TGTGCCAGCAGCAAACCGGGACAGAGCTCTGGAAACACCATATATTTT
CASSKPGQSSGNTIYF